This T cell receptor (beta chain) stems from a study of beta chain features in type 1 diabetes. The germline V and J ends were trimmed by 0 bases and 1 base, with 6 bases remaining between them. Germline V lookup: CDR1 GTSNPN, CDR2 SVGIG (reference sequence). CDR3 length equals 13 residues. With respect to this clone: What it recognizes is unknown.

Study-wide results and limits: Across all four CD4+ subsets, people with type 1 diabetes showed modestly shorter TCRB CDR3s.

Reverse transcribing all isolated RNA meant expressed TCRB transcripts were sequenced. Sequencing used immunoSEQ multiplex PCR; TCRdb keeps in-frame clones, though not all of them. Here the sample spans 300,000 or so clones, roughly 13% being singletons. The genes are TRBV30 and TRBJ1-1; D unclear. The source is a woman aged 18-30 years with type 1 diabetes. The source material was naive CD4+ T cells from blood. CDR3 in DNA: TGTGCCTGGAGTGTGGGGAGGAACACTGAAGCTTTCTTT. Amino acid sequence: CAWSVGRNTEAFF.